This paragraph reports one TCR beta chain. The antigen is undetermined. V lost 6 bases and J 0 bases, leaving 10 bases between the germline ends. The germline gives CDR1 SQVTM, CDR2 ANQGSEA. The CDR3 runs to 13 residues. The data originate from a study of T cells after yellow fever vaccination. Study background: Researchers used SMART-Seq v4 Ultra Low Input to prepare fractions that had low cell numbers. Regarding the study as a whole: Subsequent booster samples again held most clones from primary vaccination (96% CD4, roughly 91% CD8).

Template switching by 5'RACE produced TCR cDNA, adding a universal primer site and UMIs. TCRdb reprocessed the 5' RACE reads via MiXCR and lists one record per CDR3 protein. This sample has 450,000 to 550,000 distinct CDR3 sequences, with 15% to 20% found just once. The material sequenced was PBMCs, taken 15 days after the yellow fever booster vaccination. The chain has TRBV29-1 and TRBJ2-3; D gene ambiguous. This sequence originates from a man aged 25 to 40 who received the YFV17D yellow fever vaccine. CDR3 in DNA: TGCAGCGTGAGGACGGGCAGCACAGATACGCAGTATTTT. Translated, it gives CSVRTGSTDTQYF.